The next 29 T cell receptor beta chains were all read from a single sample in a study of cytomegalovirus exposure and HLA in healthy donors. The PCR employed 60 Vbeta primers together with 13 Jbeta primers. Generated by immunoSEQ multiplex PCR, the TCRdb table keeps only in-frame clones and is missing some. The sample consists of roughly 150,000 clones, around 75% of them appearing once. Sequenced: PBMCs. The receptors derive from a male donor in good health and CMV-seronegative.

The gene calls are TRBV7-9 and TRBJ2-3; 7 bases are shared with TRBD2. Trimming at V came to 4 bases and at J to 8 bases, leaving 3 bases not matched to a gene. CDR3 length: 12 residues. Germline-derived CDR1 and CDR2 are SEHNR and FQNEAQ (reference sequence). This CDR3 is CASSSSGGTQYF. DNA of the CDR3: TGTGCCAGCAGCTCCTCGGGGGGTACGCAGTATTTT.

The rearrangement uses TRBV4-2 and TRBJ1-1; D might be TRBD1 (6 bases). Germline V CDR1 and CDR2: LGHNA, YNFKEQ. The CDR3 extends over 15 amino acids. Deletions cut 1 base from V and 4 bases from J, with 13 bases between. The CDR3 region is CASSQVGGLSTEAFF. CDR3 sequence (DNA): TGTGCCAGCAGCCAAGTCGGGGGGCTGAGCACTGAAGCTTTCTTT.

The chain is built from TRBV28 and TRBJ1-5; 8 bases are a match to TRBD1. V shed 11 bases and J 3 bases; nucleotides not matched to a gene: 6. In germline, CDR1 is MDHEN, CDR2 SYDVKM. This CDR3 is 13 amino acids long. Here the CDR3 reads CAGRTGFNQPQHF. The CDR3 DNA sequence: TGTGCCGGAAGGACAGGGTTCAATCAGCCCCAGCATTTT.

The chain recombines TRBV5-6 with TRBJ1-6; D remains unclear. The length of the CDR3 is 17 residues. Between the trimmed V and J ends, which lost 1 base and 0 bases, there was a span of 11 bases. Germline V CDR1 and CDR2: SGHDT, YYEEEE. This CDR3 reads CASSLFGRSSYNSPLHF. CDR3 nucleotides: TGTGCCAGCAGCTTGTTTGGGCGAAGCTCCTATAATTCACCCCTCCACTTT.

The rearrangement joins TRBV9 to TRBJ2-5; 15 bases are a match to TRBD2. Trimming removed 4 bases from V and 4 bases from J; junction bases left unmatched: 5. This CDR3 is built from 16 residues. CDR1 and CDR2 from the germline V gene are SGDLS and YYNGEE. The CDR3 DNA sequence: TGTGCCAGCAGCCCAGGGACTAGCGGGAGGAGAGAGACCCAGTACTTC. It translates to CASSPGTSGRRETQYF. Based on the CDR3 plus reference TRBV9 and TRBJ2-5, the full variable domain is DSGVTQTPKHLITATGQRVTLRCSPRSGDLSVYWYQQSLDQGLQFLIQYYNGEERAKGNILERFSAQQFPDLHSELNLSSLELGDSALYFCASSPGTSGRRETQYFGPGTRLLVL.

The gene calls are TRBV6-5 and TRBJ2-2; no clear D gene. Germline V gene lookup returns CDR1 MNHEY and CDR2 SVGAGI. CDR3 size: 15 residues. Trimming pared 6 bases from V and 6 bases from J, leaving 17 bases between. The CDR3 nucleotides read TGTGCCAGCAGCCGACCGGTAGAAGAGGCCGGGGAGCTGTTTTTT. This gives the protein CASSRPVEEAGELFF.

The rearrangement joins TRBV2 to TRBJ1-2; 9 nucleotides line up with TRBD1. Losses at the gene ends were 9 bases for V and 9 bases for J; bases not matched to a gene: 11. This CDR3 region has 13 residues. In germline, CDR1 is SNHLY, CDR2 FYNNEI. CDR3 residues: CASSEGQGLRYTF. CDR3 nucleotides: TGTGCCAGTAGCGAGGGACAGGGTCTGCGCTACACCTTC.

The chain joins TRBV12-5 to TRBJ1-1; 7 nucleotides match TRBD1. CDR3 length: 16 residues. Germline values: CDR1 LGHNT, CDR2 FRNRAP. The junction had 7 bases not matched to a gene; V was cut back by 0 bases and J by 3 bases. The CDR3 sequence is CASGLVHRQGYTEAFF. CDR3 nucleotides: TGTGCTAGTGGTTTGGTACATCGACAGGGTTACACTGAAGCTTTCTTT.

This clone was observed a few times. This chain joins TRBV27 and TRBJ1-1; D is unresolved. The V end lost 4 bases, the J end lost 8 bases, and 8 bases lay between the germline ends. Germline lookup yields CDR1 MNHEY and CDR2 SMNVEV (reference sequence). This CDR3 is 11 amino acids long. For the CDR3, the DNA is TGTGCCAGCAGTTCAATCAGGGAAGCTTTCTTT. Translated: CASSSIREAFF.

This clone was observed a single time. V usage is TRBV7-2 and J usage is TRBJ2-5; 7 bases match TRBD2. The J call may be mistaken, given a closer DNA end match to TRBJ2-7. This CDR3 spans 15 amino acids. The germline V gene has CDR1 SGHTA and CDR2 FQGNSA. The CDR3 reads CASSLRREKVPEQYF. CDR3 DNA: TGTGCCAGCAGCCTCCGGCGGGAGAAGGTCCCCGAGCAGTACTTC.

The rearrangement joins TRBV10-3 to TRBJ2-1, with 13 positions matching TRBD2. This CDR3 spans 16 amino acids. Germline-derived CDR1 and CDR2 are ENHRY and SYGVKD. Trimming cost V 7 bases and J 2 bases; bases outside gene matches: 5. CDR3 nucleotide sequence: TGTGCCATCACCGCGACTAGCGGGGGGCCCTACAATGAGCAGTTCTTC. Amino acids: CAITATSGGPYNEQFF.

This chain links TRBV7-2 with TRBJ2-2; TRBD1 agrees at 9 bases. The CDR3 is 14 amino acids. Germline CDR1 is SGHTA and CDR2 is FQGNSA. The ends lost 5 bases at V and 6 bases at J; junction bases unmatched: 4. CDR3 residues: CASSAGQGAGELFF. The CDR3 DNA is TGTGCCAGCAGCGCGGGACAGGGTGCCGGGGAGCTGTTTTTT.

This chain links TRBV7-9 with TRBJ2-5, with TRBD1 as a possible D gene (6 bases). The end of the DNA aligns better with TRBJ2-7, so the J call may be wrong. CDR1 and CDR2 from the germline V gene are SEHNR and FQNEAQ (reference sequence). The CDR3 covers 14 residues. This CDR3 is CASSFSGQGYEQYF. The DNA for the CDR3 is TGTGCCAGCAGCTTTTCGGGACAAGGATACGAGCAGTACTTC.

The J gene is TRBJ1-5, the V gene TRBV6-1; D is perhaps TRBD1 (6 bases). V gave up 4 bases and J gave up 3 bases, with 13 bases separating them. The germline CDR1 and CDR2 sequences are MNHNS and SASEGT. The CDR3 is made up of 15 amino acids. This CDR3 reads CASSVQSGDNQPQHF. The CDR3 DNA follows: TGTGCCAGCAGTGTTCAATCAGGGGACAATCAGCCCCAGCATTTT.

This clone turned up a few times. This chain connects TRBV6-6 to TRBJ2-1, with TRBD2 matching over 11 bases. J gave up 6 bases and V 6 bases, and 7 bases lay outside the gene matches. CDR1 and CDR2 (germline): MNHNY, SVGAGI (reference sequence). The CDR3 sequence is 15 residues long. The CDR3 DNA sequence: TGTGCCAGCAGCCAAACTAGCGGGAGCCTCAATGAGCAGTTCTTC. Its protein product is CASSQTSGSLNEQFF.

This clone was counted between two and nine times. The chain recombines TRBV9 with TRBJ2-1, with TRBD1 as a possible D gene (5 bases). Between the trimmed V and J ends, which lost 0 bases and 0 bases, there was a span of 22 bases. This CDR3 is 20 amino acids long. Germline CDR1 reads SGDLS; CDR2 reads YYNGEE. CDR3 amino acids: CASSVATGGRALHSYNEQFF. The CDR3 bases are TGTGCCAGCAGCGTAGCTACCGGCGGCAGGGCCTTACACTCCTACAATGAGCAGTTCTTC.

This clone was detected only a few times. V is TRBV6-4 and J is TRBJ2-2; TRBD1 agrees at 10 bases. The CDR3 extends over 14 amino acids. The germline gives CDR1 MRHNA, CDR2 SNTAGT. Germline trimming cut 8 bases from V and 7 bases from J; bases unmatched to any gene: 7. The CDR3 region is CASSGTGDIGELFF. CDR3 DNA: TGTGCCAGCTCCGGGACAGGGGACATCGGGGAGCTGTTTTTT.

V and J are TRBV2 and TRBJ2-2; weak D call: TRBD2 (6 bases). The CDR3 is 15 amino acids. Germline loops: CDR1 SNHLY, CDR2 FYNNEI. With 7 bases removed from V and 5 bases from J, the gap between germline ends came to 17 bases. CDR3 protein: CASITSTRGTGELFF. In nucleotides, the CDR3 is TGTGCCAGCATTACAAGCACCCGGGGGACCGGGGAGCTGTTTTTT.

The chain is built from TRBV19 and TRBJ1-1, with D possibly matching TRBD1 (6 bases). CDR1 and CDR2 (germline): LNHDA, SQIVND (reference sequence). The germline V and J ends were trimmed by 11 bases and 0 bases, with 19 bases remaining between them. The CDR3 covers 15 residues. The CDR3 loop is CAVRGGRLLNTEAFF. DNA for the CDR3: TGTGCCGTGAGGGGGGGCCGCCTATTGAACACTGAAGCTTTCTTT.

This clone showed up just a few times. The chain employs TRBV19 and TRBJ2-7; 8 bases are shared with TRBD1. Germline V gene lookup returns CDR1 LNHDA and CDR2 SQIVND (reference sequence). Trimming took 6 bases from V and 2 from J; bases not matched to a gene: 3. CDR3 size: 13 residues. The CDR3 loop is CASRWTGTYEQYF. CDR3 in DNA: TGTGCCAGTAGATGGACAGGGACCTACGAGCAGTACTTC.

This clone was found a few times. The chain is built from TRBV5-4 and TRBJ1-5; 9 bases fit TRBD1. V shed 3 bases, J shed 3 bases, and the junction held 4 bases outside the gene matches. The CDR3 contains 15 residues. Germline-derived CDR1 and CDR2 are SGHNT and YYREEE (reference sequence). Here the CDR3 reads CASSSGTGINQPQHF. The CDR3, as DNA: TGTGCCAGCAGCTCCGGGACAGGGATCAATCAGCCCCAGCATTTT.

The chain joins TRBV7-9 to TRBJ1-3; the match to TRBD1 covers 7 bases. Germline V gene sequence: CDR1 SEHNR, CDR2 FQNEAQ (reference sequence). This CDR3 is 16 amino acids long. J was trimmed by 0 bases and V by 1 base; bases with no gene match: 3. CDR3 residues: CASSLGDSSSGNTIYF. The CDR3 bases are TGTGCCAGCAGCTTAGGGGACAGTAGCTCTGGAAACACCATATATTTT.

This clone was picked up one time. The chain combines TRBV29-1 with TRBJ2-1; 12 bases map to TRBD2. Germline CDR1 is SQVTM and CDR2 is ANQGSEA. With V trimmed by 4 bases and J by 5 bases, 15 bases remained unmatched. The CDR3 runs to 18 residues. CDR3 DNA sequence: TGCAGCGTTGTAGTCCGTGGGCCCACTAGCGGGAGGAACAATGAGCAGTTCTTC. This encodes CSVVVRGPTSGRNNEQFF.

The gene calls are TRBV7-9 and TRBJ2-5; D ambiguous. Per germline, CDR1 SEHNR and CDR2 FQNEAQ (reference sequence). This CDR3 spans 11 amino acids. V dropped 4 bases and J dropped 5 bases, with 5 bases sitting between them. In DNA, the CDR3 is TGTGCCAGCAGCTCCGTGGAGACCCAGTACTTC. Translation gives CASSSVETQYF.

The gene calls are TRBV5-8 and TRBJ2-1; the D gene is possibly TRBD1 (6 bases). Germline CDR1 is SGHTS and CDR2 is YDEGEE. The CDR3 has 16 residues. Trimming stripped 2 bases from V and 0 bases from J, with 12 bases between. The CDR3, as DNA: TGTGCCAGCAGCTTCGAGGGCAGGGGCTCCTACAATGAGCAGTTCTTC. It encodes CASSFEGRGSYNEQFF.

CDR3 sequence: CAIGDRGSGNQPQHF. DNA of the CDR3: TGTGCCATCGGCGACAGGGGTAGTGGCAATCAGCCCCAGCATTTT. The rearrangement links TRBV10-3 to TRBJ1-5; 8 positions match TRBD1. The CDR3 runs to 15 residues. Germline V gene data show CDR1 as ENHRY and CDR2 as SYGVKD. After removal of 8 bases from V and 2 bases from J, the junction contained 8 bases not matched to a gene.

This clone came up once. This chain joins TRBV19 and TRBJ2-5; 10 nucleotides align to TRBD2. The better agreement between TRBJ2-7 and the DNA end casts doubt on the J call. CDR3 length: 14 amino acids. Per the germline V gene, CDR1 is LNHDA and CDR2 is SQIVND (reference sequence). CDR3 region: CASTRTSGAYEQYF. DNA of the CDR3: TGTGCCAGTACCCGGACTAGCGGAGCCTACGAGCAGTACTTC.

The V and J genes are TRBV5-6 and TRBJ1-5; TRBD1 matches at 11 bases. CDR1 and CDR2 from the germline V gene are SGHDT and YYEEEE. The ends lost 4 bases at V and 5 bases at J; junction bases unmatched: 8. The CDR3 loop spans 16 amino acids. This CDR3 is CASSLRGTGGYQPQHF. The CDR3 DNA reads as TGTGCCAGCAGCCTACGGGGGACAGGGGGTTATCAGCCCCAGCATTTT.

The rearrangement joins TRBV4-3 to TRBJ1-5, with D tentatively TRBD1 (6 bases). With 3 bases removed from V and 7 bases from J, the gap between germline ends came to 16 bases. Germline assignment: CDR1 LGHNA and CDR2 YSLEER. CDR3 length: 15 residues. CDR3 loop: CASSQQTGIAQPQHF. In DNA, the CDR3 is TGCGCCAGCAGCCAGCAAACAGGGATAGCACAGCCCCAGCATTTT.